This T cell receptor (beta chain) was documented in a study of regulatory T cells in long-lasting Graves disease. Study-wide background: Treatment with antithyroid drugs for over 5 years, together with positive TSH receptor antibodies, meant persistent Graves' disease.

Findings and limits, study-wide: Favoring TRBV28, TRBJ1-2 and TRBJ2-5 was a feature seen in persistent disease.

This CDR3 has 16 amino acids. Trimming took off 5 bases at V and 0 bases at J, with 17 bases between the two ends. Time point specified: persistent/refractory GD, antithyroid drugs over 5 years with positive TRAb. The authors made the TCR library using RNA they extracted from PBMCs. In building TCR beta libraries, iRepertoire HTBI primers were used together with Arm-PCR of CDR3 regions. In the original analysis: Sample data revealed approximately 60 TRBV and more than 13 TRBJ segments. One entry per CDR3 protein results from TCRdb running MiXCR on the multiplex PCR reads. The V and J calls come from TCRdb's annotation, not from the publication. The data show under 500,000 distinct CDR3 sequences, less than 25% seen once. In its sample, this clonotype was seen many times. The target antigen is unknown.

The receptor was isolated from a female donor with Graves disease. This sample comprised peripheral blood mononuclear cells (PBMCs), obtained when the disease was refractory, from a patient treated with antithyroid drugs. The chain recombines TRBV12-3 or TRBV12-4 with TRBJ2-7; D is ambiguous. The CDR3 sequence: CASSPPPLGSSYEQYF. CDR3 coding DNA: TGTGCCAGCAGTCCCCCCCCACTCGGAAGCTCCTACGAGCAGTACTTC.